This TCR beta chain originates from a study of blood T cell repertoires in COVID-19. For the study at large: Samples of COVID-19 (acute and convalescent) were obtained from the United States, Italy and Spain. T cells, B-cell-depleted T cells, or PBMCs supplied cDNA or gDNA.

The J segment lost 2 bases and the V segment lost 4 bases, leaving 12 bases of the junction unmatched. In germline, CDR1 is LNHDA, CDR2 SQIVND (reference sequence). The CDR3 totals 17 residues. TCRdb's copy holds only in-frame clones and misses some; the assay was immunoSEQ multiplex PCR. This sample yields 19,000 or so clones, of which around nine tenths are seen a single time; under 20% belongs to the top ten. Material: peripheral blood. This TCR was sampled from a man between 65 and 85 years old with active COVID-19. The chain is built from TRBV19 and TRBJ2-7, with 9 bases lining up with TRBD1. The DNA for the CDR3 is TGTGCCAGTAGTAGAGCCCGTCCGGGACAGGGTGCCTACGAGCAGTACTTC. Protein product: CASSRARPGQGAYEQYF.